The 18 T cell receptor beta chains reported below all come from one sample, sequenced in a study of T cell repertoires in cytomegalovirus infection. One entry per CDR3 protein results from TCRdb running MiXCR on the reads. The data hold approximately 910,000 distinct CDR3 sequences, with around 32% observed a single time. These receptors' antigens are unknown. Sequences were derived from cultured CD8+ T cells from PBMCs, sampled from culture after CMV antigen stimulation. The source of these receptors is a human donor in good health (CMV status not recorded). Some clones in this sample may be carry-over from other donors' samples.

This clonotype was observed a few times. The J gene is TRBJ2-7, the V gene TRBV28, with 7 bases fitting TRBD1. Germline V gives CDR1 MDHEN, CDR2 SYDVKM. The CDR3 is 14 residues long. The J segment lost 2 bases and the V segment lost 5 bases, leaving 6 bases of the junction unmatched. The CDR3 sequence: CASSHRDSPYEQYV. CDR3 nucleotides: TGTGCCAGCAGTCACCGGGACAGCCCCTACGAGCAGTACGTC.

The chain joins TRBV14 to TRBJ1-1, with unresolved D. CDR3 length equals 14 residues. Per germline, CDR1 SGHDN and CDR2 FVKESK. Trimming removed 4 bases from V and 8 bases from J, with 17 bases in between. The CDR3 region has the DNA TGTGCCAGCAGCCTACCCGGGCCACTCGGAGAAGCTTTCTTT. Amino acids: CASSLPGPLGEAFF.

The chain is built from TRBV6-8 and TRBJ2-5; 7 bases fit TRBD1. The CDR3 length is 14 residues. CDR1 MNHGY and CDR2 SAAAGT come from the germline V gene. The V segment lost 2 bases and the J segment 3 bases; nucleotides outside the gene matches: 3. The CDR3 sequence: CASSYRGQKETQYF. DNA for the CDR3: TGTGCCAGCAGTTACCGGGGACAGAAAGAGACCCAGTACTTC.

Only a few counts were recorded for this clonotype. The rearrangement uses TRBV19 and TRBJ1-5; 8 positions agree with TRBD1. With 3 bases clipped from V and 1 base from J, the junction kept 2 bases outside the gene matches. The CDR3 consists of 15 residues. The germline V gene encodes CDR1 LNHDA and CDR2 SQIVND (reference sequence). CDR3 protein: CASSMTGASNQPQHF. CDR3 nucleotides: TGTGCCAGTAGTATGACAGGGGCCAGCAATCAGCCCCAGCATTTT. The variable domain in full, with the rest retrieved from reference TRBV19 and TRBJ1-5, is DGGITQSPKYLFRKEGQNVTLSCEQNLNHDAMYWYRQDPGQGLRLIYYSQIVNDFQKGDIAEGYSVSREKKESFPLTVTSAQKNPTAFYLCASSMTGASNQPQHFGDGTRLSIL.

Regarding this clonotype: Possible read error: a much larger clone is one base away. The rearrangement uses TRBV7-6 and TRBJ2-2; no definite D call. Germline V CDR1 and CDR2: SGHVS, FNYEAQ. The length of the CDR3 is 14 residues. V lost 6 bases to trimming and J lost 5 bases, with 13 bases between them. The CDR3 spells CASRKSIVTGELFF. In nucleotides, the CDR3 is TGTGCCAGCAGGAAGAGTATTGTGACCGGGGAGCTGTTTTTT.

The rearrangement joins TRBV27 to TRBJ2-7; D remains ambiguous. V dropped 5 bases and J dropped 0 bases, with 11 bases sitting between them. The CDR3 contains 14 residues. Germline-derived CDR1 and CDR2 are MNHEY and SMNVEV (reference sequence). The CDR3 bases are TGTGCCAGCAGTCGAGGCCCTCTCTCCTACGAGCAGTACTTC. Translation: CASSRGPLSYEQYF.

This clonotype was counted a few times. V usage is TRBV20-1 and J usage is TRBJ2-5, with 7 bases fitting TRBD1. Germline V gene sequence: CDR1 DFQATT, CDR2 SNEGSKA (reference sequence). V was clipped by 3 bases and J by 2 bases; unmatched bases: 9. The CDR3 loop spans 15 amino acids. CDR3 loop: CSASALQGIQETQYF. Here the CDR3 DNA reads TGCAGTGCTAGCGCATTACAGGGGATTCAAGAGACCCAGTACTTC.

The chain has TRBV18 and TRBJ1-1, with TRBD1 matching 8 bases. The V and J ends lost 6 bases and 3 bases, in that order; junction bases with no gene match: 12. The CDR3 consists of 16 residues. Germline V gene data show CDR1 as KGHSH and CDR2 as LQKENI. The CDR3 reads CASSRTTGGSDTEAFF. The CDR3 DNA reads TGTGCCAGCTCCCGAACCACAGGGGGTAGCGACACTGAAGCTTTCTTT.

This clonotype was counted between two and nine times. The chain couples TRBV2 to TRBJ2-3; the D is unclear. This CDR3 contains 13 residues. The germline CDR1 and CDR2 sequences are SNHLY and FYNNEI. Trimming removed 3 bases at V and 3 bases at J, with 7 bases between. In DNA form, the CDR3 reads TGTGCCAGCAGTGAGGGCTATACAGATACGCAGTATTTT. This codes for CASSEGYTDTQYF.

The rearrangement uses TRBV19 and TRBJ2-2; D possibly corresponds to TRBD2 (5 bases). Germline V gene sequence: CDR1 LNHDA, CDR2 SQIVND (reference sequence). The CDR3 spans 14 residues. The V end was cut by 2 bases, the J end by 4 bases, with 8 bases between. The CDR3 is CASSILAGTGELFF. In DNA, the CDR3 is TGTGCCAGTAGTATACTAGCAGGCACCGGGGAGCTGTTTTTT.

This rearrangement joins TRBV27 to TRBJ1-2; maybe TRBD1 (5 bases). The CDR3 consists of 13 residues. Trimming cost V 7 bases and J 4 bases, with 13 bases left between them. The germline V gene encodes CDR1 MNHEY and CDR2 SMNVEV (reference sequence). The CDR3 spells CASMAGGGYGYTF. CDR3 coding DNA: TGTGCCAGCATGGCAGGTGGGGGCTATGGCTACACCTTC.

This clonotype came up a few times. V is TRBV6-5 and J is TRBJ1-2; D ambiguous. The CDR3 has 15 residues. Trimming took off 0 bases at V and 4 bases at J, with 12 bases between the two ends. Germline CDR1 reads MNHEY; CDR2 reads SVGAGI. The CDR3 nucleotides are TGTGCCAGCAGTTACTCCAGGTTAGAGGGCTATGGCTACACCTTC. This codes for CASSYSRLEGYGYTF.

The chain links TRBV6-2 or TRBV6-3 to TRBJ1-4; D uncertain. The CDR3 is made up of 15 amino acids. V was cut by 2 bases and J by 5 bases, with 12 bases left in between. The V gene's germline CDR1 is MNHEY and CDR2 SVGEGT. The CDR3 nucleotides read TGTGCCAGCAGTTACGGTGTCCTCGGAAATGAAAAACTGTTTTTT. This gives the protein CASSYGVLGNEKLFF.

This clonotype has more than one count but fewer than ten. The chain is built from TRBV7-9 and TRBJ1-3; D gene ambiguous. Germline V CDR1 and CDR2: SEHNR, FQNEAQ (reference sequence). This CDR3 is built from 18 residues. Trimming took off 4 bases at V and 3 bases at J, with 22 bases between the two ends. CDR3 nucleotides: TGTGCCAGCAGCTCCTCGCGAATAAGACGGAATTTTGGAAACACCATATATTTT. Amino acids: CASSSSRIRRNFGNTIYF.

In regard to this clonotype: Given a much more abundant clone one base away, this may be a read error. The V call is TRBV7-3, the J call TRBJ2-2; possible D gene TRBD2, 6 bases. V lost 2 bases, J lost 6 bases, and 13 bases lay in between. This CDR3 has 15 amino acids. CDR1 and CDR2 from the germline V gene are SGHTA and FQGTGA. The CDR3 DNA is TGTGCCAGCAGCTTAGGGCAGGGAGGCTCCGGGGAGCTGTTTTTT. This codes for CASSLGQGGSGELFF.

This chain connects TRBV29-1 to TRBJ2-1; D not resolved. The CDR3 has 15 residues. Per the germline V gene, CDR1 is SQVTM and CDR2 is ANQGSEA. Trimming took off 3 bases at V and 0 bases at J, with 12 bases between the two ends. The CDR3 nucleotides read TGCAGCGTTGAGGCCTACAAGAGCTCCTACAATGAGCAGTTCTTC. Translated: CSVEAYKSSYNEQFF.

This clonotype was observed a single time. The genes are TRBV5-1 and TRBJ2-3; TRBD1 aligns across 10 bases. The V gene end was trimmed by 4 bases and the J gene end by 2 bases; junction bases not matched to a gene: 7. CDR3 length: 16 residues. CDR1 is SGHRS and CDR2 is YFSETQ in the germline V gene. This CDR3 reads CASSLRDRGHTDTQYF. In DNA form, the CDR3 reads TGCGCCAGCAGCCTCCGGGACAGGGGACACACAGATACGCAGTATTTT.

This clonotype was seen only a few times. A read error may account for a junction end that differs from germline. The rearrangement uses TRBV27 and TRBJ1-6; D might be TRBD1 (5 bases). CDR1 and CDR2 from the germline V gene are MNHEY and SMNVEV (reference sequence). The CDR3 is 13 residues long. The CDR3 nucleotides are TGTGCCAGCTGTGGGACGACGAATTCACCCCTCCATTTT. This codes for CASCGTTNSPLHF.